Each of the 24 T cell receptor beta chains below was sequenced from the same sample in a study of T-cell reconstitution after alpha-beta-depleted transplantation in children. Study results and limitations: T-cell numbers and diversity, one year after transplant, stemmed largely from T cells that were newly produced.

Researchers prepared the TCRbeta library using unique molecular identifiers, the study reports. TCRdb re-derived calls from the PCR reads in MiXCR, one entry per CDR3 protein. In the table there are 250,000 to 300,000 distinct CDR3 sequences, 6% to 10% of which are singletons. These receptors have no identified antigens. The material sequenced was peripheral blood, taken 360 days after TCRalphabeta/CD19-depleted stem cell transplant. These receptor sequences come from a female patient aged 2-10 years who had a stem cell transplant for Fanconi anemia, so the T cells may come from the graft donor.

There are many counts of this clonotype. This rearrangement joins TRBV6-2 or TRBV6-3 to TRBJ1-2; 8 nucleotides align to TRBD1. Germline CDR1 MNHEY, CDR2 SVGEGT. This CDR3 is 15 amino acids long. CDR3 protein: CASRGGQGPNYGYTF. DNA for the CDR3: TGTGCTTCTCGTGGTGGACAGGGTCCAAACTATGGCTACACCTTC.

The rearrangement joins TRBV19 to TRBJ1-5; D gene unclear. CDR3 length equals 16 residues. V was pared by 6 bases and J by 2 bases, with 17 bases between. CDR1 is LNHDA and CDR2 is SQIVND in the germline V gene (reference sequence). DNA for the CDR3: TGTGCCAGTAGCTACTGGGCGAGTGATCGCAATCAGCCCCAGCATTTT. Amino acid sequence: CASSYWASDRNQPQHF. Supplemented by reference TRBV19 and TRBJ1-5, the full variable domain reads DGGITQSPKYLFRKEGQNVTLSCEQNLNHDAMYWYRQDPGQGLRLIYYSQIVNDFQKGDIAEGYSVSREKKESFPLTVTSAQKNPTAFYLCASSYWASDRNQPQHFGDGTRLSIL.

This clonotype was picked up many times. The chain uses TRBV10-3 and TRBJ2-7; perhaps TRBD2 as D (5 bases). The V and J ends lost 10 bases and 3 bases respectively, with 16 bases between them. The CDR3 extends over 13 amino acids. CDR1 is ENHRY and CDR2 is SYGVKD in the germline V gene. The DNA for the CDR3 is TGTGCCACCTGCGGTGGGGAGTGCTACGAGCAGTACGTC. This gives the protein CATCGGECYEQYV.

This clonotype was observed a few times. The CDR3 loop is CASSQVHGYNGIQYF. The CDR3 bases are TGTGCCAGCAGCCAAGTTCACGGCTACAACGGCATTCAGTACTTC. The rearrangement joins TRBV3-1 to TRBJ2-4; D call uncertain. Germline-derived CDR1 and CDR2 are LGHDT and YNNKEL (reference sequence). CDR3 length: 15 amino acids. V lost 1 base and J 9 bases, leaving 16 bases between the germline ends.

This clonotype came up a few times. V and J are TRBV5-1 and TRBJ2-1; the match to TRBD2 covers 11 bases. Germline CDR1 is SGHRS and CDR2 is YFSETQ. V lost 4 bases and J lost 5; bases outside the gene matches: 8. The length of the CDR3 is 16 residues. The CDR3 loop is CASSPITSGSNNEQFF. Here the CDR3 DNA reads TGCGCCAGCAGCCCGATCACTAGCGGGAGTAACAATGAGCAGTTCTTC.

The chain uses TRBV20-1 and TRBJ1-1; perhaps TRBD1 as D (5 bases). This CDR3 has 14 residues. CDR1 and CDR2 (germline): DFQATT, SNEGSKA (reference sequence). V lost 5 bases, J lost 0 bases, and 13 bases lay in between. The CDR3 nucleotides are TGCAGTGCTGGGGGGGGGATAATGAACACTGAAGCTTTCTTT. Protein sequence: CSAGGGIMNTEAFF.

This clonotype appeared many times. The rearrangement joins TRBV20-1 to TRBJ2-7; D may correspond to TRBD1 or TRBD2 (6 bases each). Trimming removed 3 bases from V and 3 bases from J, with 15 bases in between. CDR3 length equals 14 residues. The germline V gene has CDR1 DFQATT and CDR2 SNEGSKA (reference sequence). Written as DNA, the CDR3 is TGCAGTGCTAGCTCCCCGGGGGCCAACTACGAGCAGTACGTC. Its protein product is CSASSPGANYEQYV.

This clonotype has only a few counts. The chain is built from TRBV19 and TRBJ2-3; either TRBD1 or TRBD2 may fit D (5 bases each). The germline CDR1 and CDR2 sequences are LNHDA and SQIVND (reference sequence). The length of the CDR3 is 17 residues. Trimming stripped 8 bases from V and 2 bases from J, with 23 bases between. This chain's CDR3 is CASATPTRGADTDTQYF. CDR3 in DNA: TGTGCCAGTGCGACCCCCACTAGGGGCGCGGACACAGATACGCAGTATTTT.

Many counts were recorded for this clonotype. The rearrangement joins TRBV20-1 to TRBJ1-2; tentatively, D is TRBD1 (5 bases). CDR1 and CDR2 (germline): DFQATT, SNEGSKA (reference sequence). V lost 1 base, J lost 4 bases, and 16 bases lay in between. The CDR3 has 15 amino acids. CDR3 region: CSARGGQGLFYGYTF. The CDR3 DNA is TGCAGTGCTAGAGGCGGACAAGGCCTCTTCTATGGCTACACCTTC.

The gene calls are TRBV20-1 and TRBJ1-1, with 7 bases identical to TRBD1. The CDR3 is made up of 13 amino acids. From germline, CDR1 is DFQATT and CDR2 SNEGSKA (reference sequence). V lost 5 bases and J lost 5; bases outside the gene matches: 8. The CDR3 bases are TGCAGTGCTTCATACAGGGGTGATACTGAAGCTTTCTTT. Its translation: CSASYRGDTEAFF.

A note on this clonotype: This may come from a read error, since a much larger clone is one base off. V gene TRBV27 combines with J gene TRBJ1-5; D ambiguous. The CDR3 covers 14 residues. CDR1 MNHEY and CDR2 SMNVEV come from the germline V gene (reference sequence). CDR3 in DNA: TGTGCCAGCAGTTTTACGCTAGGCAATCATCCCCAGCATTTT. Protein sequence: CASSFTLGNHPQHF.

The CDR3 DNA is TGTGCCAGCTCACCGTCGCGGACAGGGCTCACCGGGGAGCTGTTTTTT. It translates to CASSPSRTGLTGELFF. The gene calls are TRBV18 and TRBJ2-2; 8 positions agree with TRBD1. CDR1 KGHSH and CDR2 LQKENI come from the germline V gene. This CDR3 contains 16 residues. J lost 4 bases, V lost 3 bases, and 7 bases had no gene match.

The chain links TRBV7-8 to TRBJ1-4; D unresolved. Germline V gives CDR1 SGHVS, CDR2 FQNEAQ. The CDR3 runs to 15 residues. V was cut by 1 base and J by 8 bases, with 14 bases left in between. The CDR3 region has the DNA TGTGCCAGCAGCTTAGATGCCCAGCCCCGGGAAAAACTGTTTTTT. Translating gives CASSLDAQPREKLFF.

The CDR3 region is CASSSGLGAPGGETQYF. The CDR3 DNA reads as TGTGCCAGCAGTTCTGGTTTAGGGGCCCCGGGCGGGGAGACCCAGTACTTC. The chain links TRBV12-3 or TRBV12-4 to TRBJ2-5, with D possibly being TRBD1 or TRBD2 (5 bases each). This CDR3 has 17 amino acids. The V gene lost 4 bases and the J gene lost 5 bases, with 23 bases spanning the gap.

This clonotype was detected many times. The V call is TRBV5-1, the J call TRBJ2-5, with D possibly matching TRBD2 (6 bases). Trimming removed 5 bases from V and 3 bases from J, with 11 bases in between. The CDR3 is made up of 13 amino acids. CDR1 and CDR2 from the germline V gene are SGHRS and YFSETQ. The CDR3 DNA reads TGCGCCAGCAGTACAGTAGCGGAAGAGACCCAGTACTTC. It encodes CASSTVAEETQYF.

This clonotype was seen at least ten times. The rearrangement links TRBV10-3 to TRBJ1-5, with D possibly TRBD1 on 5 matching bases. This CDR3 spans 13 amino acids. The V gene lost 6 bases and the J gene lost 4 bases, with 10 bases spanning the gap. CDR1 is ENHRY, CDR2 SYGVKD, per germline. The CDR3, as DNA: TGTGCCATCAGAGACAGCTCGAATCAGCCCCAGCATTTT. This codes for CAIRDSSNQPQHF.

This clonotype showed up many times. The J gene is TRBJ2-1, the V gene TRBV5-1, with D possibly matching TRBD1 (8 bases). V was pared by 5 bases and J by 6 bases, with 18 bases between. This CDR3 region has 15 residues. From germline, CDR1 is SGHRS and CDR2 YFSETQ. The CDR3 sequence: CASRQGGPGSNEQFF. CDR3 DNA sequence: TGCGCCAGCAGACAGGGGGGGCCAGGTTCCAATGAGCAGTTCTTC.

Ten or more counts support this clonotype. This rearrangement joins TRBV24-1 to TRBJ1-2, with 9 nucleotides matching TRBD1. The CDR3 spans 13 residues. In germline, CDR1 is KGHDR, CDR2 SFDVKD. V trimming: 9 bases; J trimming: 2 bases; junction bases outside the gene matches: 3. The CDR3 DNA follows: TGTGCCACCCGAGGGACAGGGAACTATGGCTACACCTTC. Protein sequence: CATRGTGNYGYTF.

This clonotype was observed many times. The chain couples TRBV20-1 to TRBJ2-2; 12 bases line up with TRBD2. CDR1 is DFQATT, CDR2 SNEGSKA, per germline (reference sequence). The V gene end was trimmed by 0 bases and the J gene end by 7 bases; junction bases not matched to a gene: 6. CDR3 length: 16 residues. CDR3 region: CSARENRLAGVGELFF. CDR3 DNA: TGCAGTGCTAGAGAAAACCGACTAGCGGGGGTCGGGGAGCTGTTTTTT.

This clonotype was picked up many times. The chain uses TRBV12-3 or TRBV12-4 and TRBJ2-5, with 9 nucleotides matching TRBD1. The CDR3 extends over 15 amino acids. The J segment lost 5 bases and the V segment lost 5 bases, leaving 9 bases of the junction unmatched. The chain's CDR3 is CASSPLTGGAETQYF. The CDR3 DNA is TGTGCCAGCAGTCCACTAACAGGGGGCGCTGAGACCCAGTACTTC.

This clonotype has a count of ten or more. The CDR3 loop reads CASSFTGGNYGYTF. CDR3 sequence (DNA): TGCGCCAGCAGCTTTACAGGGGGTAACTATGGCTACACCTTC. The rearrangement joins TRBV5-1 to TRBJ1-2, with 8 bases aligning to TRBD1. Germline V gene data show CDR1 as SGHRS and CDR2 as YFSETQ. V lost 2 bases to trimming and J lost 1 base; unmatched junction nucleotides: 1. CDR3 length equals 14 residues.

The table lists this clonotype with many counts. The chain joins TRBV3-1 to TRBJ1-4; D remains ambiguous. This CDR3 contains 12 residues. Germline CDR1 and CDR2: LGHDT and YNNKEL (reference sequence). Trimming stripped 6 bases from V and 4 bases from J, with 6 bases between. This CDR3 is CASRQNNEKLFF. CDR3 sequence (DNA): TGTGCCAGCAGGCAGAATAATGAAAAACTGTTTTTT.

This clonotype was found a few times. This chain joins TRBV9 and TRBJ2-7; 9 positions match TRBD1. The CDR3 contains 15 residues. The junction had 9 bases not matched to a gene; V was cut back by 3 bases and J by 5 bases. Germline loops: CDR1 SGDLS, CDR2 YYNGEE. The CDR3 is CASSALQGALNEQYF. The CDR3 region has the DNA TGTGCCAGCAGCGCCTTACAGGGGGCTTTGAACGAGCAGTACTTC.

The chain couples TRBV2 to TRBJ2-2; 7 nucleotides line up with TRBD2. Germline CDR1 is SNHLY and CDR2 is FYNNEI. V shed 8 bases and J 6 bases; nucleotides not matched to a gene: 9. The CDR3 covers 14 residues. The CDR3 protein is CASGRGHYAGELFF. CDR3 nucleotides: TGTGCCAGCGGGAGGGGCCACTACGCCGGGGAGCTGTTTTTT.